The source of this T cell receptor beta chain is a study of T cell changes during pregnancy in multiple sclerosis. Clones were sequenced by immunoSEQ multiplex PCR, and TCRdb holds only the in-frame ones, with some missing. The table has roughly 80,000 clones, 92% seen once. V shed 4 bases, J shed 7 bases, and the junction held 13 bases outside the gene matches. This CDR3 contains 16 residues. CDR1 is MDHEN and CDR2 is SYDVKM in the germline V gene. The TCR sequence derives from a female donor with multiple sclerosis, enrolled in a pregnancy study. The sequencing here drew on peripheral blood, taken before pregnancy. The chain joins TRBV28 to TRBJ2-7, with 10 bases matching TRBD2. The CDR3 bases are TGTGCCAGCAGTTCCCGGGGTAGCGGGAGGAAACGTGAGCAGTACTTC. It translates to CASSSRGSGRKREQYF.